This TCR beta chain was profiled in a study of identical twins. MiXCR, run by TCRdb on the 5' RACE reads, gives a single entry per CDR3 protein. The sample has just under 650,000 distinct CDR3 sequences; around 7.4% are singletons. This clonotype has more than one count but fewer than ten. The CDR3 covers 15 residues. V lost 4 bases and J 2 bases, leaving 15 bases between the germline ends. Germline V gene data show CDR1 as SNHLY and CDR2 as FYNNEI. These records were also assigned to another study, of yellow fever vaccine responses in identical twins.

The source material was PBMCs. V gene TRBV2 combines with J gene TRBJ2-7; D may be TRBD2 (5 bases). The clonotype was recovered from a young woman in good health. CDR3 amino acids: CASSAETGGAYEQYF. CDR3 nucleotides: TGTGCCAGCAGTGCTGAGACTGGAGGAGCCTACGAGCAGTACTTC. Filled out from reference TRBV2 and TRBJ2-7, the complete variable domain reads EPEVTQTPSHQVTQMGQEVILRCVPISNHLYFYWYRQILGQKVEFLVSFYNNEISEKSEIFDDQFSVERPDGSNFTLKIRSTKLEDSAMYFCASSAETGGAYEQYFGPGTRLTVT.